This TCR beta chain was sequenced during a study of response to subunit inactivated influenza vaccine. The CDR3 totals 14 residues. The V end lost 6 bases, the J end lost 0 bases, and 13 bases lay between the germline ends. Germline CDR1 reads DFQATT; CDR2 reads SNEGSKA (reference sequence). One entry per CDR3 protein, called by TCRdb with MiXCR from the RT-PCR reads. There are roughly 190,000 distinct CDR3 sequences in the sample; about 12% occur only once, and approximately 30% lies in the top ten. The same specimen was also included in a second study, on T cells expressing NK-cell markers. As that study records: 5'RACE template switching with UMIs produced the TCR beta cDNA. Most of the eight sequenced donors tested HCMV-seropositive; one tested seronegative. Dominant NKG2C+ clonotypes in roughly six donors made up roughly 1.0-7.0% of CD8+ T cells. A few of the donors also had these clonotypes leading their CD3+CD56-NKG2C+ fraction.

This clonotype was sampled from a man between 50 and 59 years old who received an inactivated influenza vaccine. Here the sequenced sample was CD8+ T cells sorted from PBMCs, taken about 12 days after vaccination. This rearrangement joins TRBV20-1 to TRBJ2-3; D perhaps matches TRBD2 (5 bases). The CDR3 coding sequence is TGCAGTGCCACGGACTGGAATAGCACAGATACGCAGTATTTT. This codes for CSATDWNSTDTQYF.